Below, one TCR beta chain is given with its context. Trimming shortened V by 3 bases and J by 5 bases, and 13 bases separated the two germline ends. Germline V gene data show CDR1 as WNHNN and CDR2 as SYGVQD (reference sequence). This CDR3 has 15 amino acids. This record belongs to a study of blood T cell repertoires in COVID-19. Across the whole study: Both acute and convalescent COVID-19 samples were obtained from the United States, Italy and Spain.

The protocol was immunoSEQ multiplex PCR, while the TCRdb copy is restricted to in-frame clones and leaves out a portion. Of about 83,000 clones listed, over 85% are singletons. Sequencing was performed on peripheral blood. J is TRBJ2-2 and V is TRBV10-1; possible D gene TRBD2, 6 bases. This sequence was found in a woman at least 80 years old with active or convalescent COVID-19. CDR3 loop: CASSDSGLRTGELFF. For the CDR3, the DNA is TGCGCCAGCAGTGATTCGGGACTCAGGACCGGGGAGCTGTTTTTT.